This entry is about one T cell receptor (beta chain). Antigen specificity is unknown. How the authors handled the data: Junction-only sequences produced by ImmunoSEQ had no quality scores, so filtering differed. Profiled with immunoSEQ multiplex PCR; TCRdb holds only in-frame clones, not every one. The V and J calls and clone size are taken from that table; D and trimming were inferred from the DNA. The table lists roughly 1,500,000 clones, 98% of them singletons. This sample is part of a study of shared clonotypes between healthy human individuals. Between the trimmed V and J ends, which lost 3 bases and 5 bases, there was a span of 11 bases. The CDR3 has 12 residues. Per germline, CDR1 SQVTM and CDR2 ANQGSEA. Notes on the study in general: Compared with clonotypes that all four donors shared, non-shared clonotypes had lower generation probabilities. Roughly 4.6% of naive CD4 clonotypes were common to a handful of donors.

The chain employs TRBV29-1 and TRBJ2-7; D is perhaps TRBD2 (6 bases). This TCR was sampled from a man aged 30-40 years in good health. What was sequenced was naive CD4+ T cells sorted from blood. As for subset: CD45RA+ positively selected. DNA for the CDR3: TGCAGCGTTGATGACGGGAGCGACGAGCAGTACTTC. Its protein product is CSVDDGSDEQYF.